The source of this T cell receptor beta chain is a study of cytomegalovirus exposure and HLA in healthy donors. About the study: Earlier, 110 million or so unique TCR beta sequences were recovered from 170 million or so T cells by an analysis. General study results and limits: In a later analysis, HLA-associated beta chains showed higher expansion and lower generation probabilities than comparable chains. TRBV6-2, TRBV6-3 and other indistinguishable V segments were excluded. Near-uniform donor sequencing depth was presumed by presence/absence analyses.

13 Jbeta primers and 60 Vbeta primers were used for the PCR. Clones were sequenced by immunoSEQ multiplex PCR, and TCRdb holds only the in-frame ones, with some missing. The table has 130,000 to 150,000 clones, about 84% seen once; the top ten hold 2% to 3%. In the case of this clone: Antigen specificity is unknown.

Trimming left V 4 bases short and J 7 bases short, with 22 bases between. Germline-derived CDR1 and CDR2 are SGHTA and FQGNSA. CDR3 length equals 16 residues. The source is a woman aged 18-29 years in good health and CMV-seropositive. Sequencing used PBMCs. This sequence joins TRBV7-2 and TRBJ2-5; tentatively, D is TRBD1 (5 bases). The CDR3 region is CASSSTSGDSFSTQYF. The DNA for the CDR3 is TGTGCCAGCAGCTCCACATCCGGCGACAGTTTTTCGACCCAGTACTTC.